What follows are 18 T cell receptor beta chains derived from one specimen sequenced in a study of glioma-infiltrating T cells. Amplification of TCR alpha and beta CDR3 regions from RNA used iRepertoire nested multiplex PCR. One entry per CDR3 protein, called by TCRdb with MiXCR from the multiplex PCR reads. The sample records fewer than 250,000 distinct CDR3 sequences, more than 30% being singletons. The specimen sequenced was glioma tissue, nonneoplastic brain tissue, or PBMCs (not recorded which). These receptors all come from a human donor with low-grade glioma or glioblastoma, undergoing nonglioma brain surgery, or in good health (not recorded which).

This clonotype has at least ten counts. The rearrangement uses TRBV6-7 and TRBJ2-1, with TRBD2 matching 13 bases. TRBV6-7 is treated as an ORF (open reading frame) with a function not yet certain. The V segment lost 0 bases and the J segment 2 bases; nucleotides outside the gene matches: 4. The CDR3 is 18 residues long. The CDR3 nucleotides read TGTGCCAGCAGTTACTCCACTAGCGGGAGGGCGCCCTACAATGAGCAGTTCTTC. It codes for CASSYSTSGRAPYNEQFF.

This clonotype was seen a few times. The gene calls are TRBV5-1 and TRBJ2-7; the match to TRBD1 covers 9 bases. The CDR3 runs to 12 residues. V gave up 7 bases and J gave up 7 bases; unmatched junction bases: 6. Germline values: CDR1 SGHRS, CDR2 YFSETQ. The CDR3 spells CASGTGQEEQYF. The CDR3, as DNA: TGCGCCAGCGGGACAGGGCAAGAAGAGCAGTACTTC.

This chain joins TRBV6-1 and TRBJ2-3; D gene ambiguous. Looked up from germline, CDR1 is MNHNS and CDR2 is SASEGT. The CDR3 extends over 12 amino acids. Trimming pared 6 bases from V and 5 bases from J, leaving 9 bases between. CDR3: CASRRLEDTQYF. For the CDR3, the DNA is TGTGCCAGCAGGAGACTCGAAGATACGCAGTATTTT.

This clonotype appeared many times. The chain carries TRBV2 and TRBJ1-1; 8 bases line up with TRBD1. The CDR3 is 13 amino acids. From germline, CDR1 is SNHLY and CDR2 FYNNEI. V was pared by 4 bases and J by 5 bases, with 3 bases of the junction left unmatched. The CDR3 DNA follows: TGTGCCAGCAGTGGGACAGGGCGAACTGAAGCTTTCTTT. Translating gives CASSGTGRTEAFF.

This clonotype was observed many times. This chain joins TRBV4-2 and TRBJ2-7, with a possible D match to TRBD2 (6 bases). The germline V gene has CDR1 LGHNA and CDR2 YNFKEQ. V lost 1 base and J lost 6, with 19 bases in between. The CDR3 spans 16 residues. The DNA for the CDR3 is TGTGCCAGCAGCCAAGCCCAGACTAGGCCTTCATCCGAGCAGTACTTC. Translating it yields CASSQAQTRPSSEQYF.

The chain has TRBV5-4 and TRBJ1-3; the match to TRBD1 covers 7 bases. The germline V gene has CDR1 SGHNT and CDR2 YYREEE (reference sequence). V shed 4 bases and J 1 base; nucleotides not matched to a gene: 2. The CDR3 is 14 residues long. CDR3 in amino acids: CASSRQGSGNTIYF. The CDR3 DNA sequence: TGTGCCAGCAGCAGACAGGGTTCTGGAAACACCATATATTTT.

There are many counts of this clonotype. The chain joins TRBV5-4 to TRBJ2-7; 15 nucleotides line up with TRBD2. Per the germline V gene, CDR1 is SGHNT and CDR2 is YYREEE (reference sequence). The junction had 11 bases not matched to a gene; V was cut back by 3 bases and J by 4 bases. The CDR3 consists of 18 residues. The DNA of the CDR3 is TGTGCCAGCAGCTCTTTAGGACTAGCGGGAGGGGGCTATTACGAGCAGTACTTC. Translated, it gives CASSSLGLAGGGYYEQYF.

At least ten counts were recorded for this clonotype. V and J are TRBV20-1 and TRBJ2-7; D is unresolved. V was pared by 0 bases and J by 0 bases, with 12 bases between. CDR3 length: 15 residues. Per the germline V gene, CDR1 is DFQATT and CDR2 is SNEGSKA (reference sequence). CDR3 protein: CSARDRQKGSYEQYF. The CDR3, as DNA: TGCAGTGCTAGAGACCGCCAAAAAGGCTCCTACGAGCAGTACTTC.

The table lists this clonotype with many counts. The V and J genes are TRBV29-1 and TRBJ1-2, with D possibly matching TRBD1 (6 bases). Germline assignment: CDR1 SQVTM and CDR2 ANQGSEA. The V and J ends lost 6 bases and 8 bases respectively, with 16 bases between them. This CDR3 has 12 residues. The CDR3 DNA follows: TGCAGCGTCCCCAGGGGAATAAGGGGCTACACCTTC. The encoded protein is CSVPRGIRGYTF.

The genes are TRBV19 and TRBJ1-4; 9 nucleotides align to TRBD1. The germline V gene has CDR1 LNHDA and CDR2 SQIVND (reference sequence). CDR3 length: 14 residues. The V and J ends lost 6 bases and 7 bases, in that order; junction bases with no gene match: 6. CDR3 DNA: TGTGCCAGTAGGGTACAGGGGGCAGGTGAAAAACTGTTTTTT. Protein sequence: CASRVQGAGEKLFF.

This clonotype occurred many times. The V gene is TRBV20-1, the J gene TRBJ2-7; a weak D match, TRBD2 (5 bases). This CDR3 is 17 amino acids long. Germline CDR1 reads DFQATT; CDR2 reads SNEGSKA (reference sequence). Trimming shortened V by 2 bases and J by 2 bases, and 22 bases separated the two germline ends. The CDR3 loop is CSARLVLAGVAAYEQYF. The CDR3 nucleotides are TGCAGTGCTAGATTGGTGCTAGCAGGAGTGGCCGCCTACGAGCAGTACTTC.

About this clonotype itself: Given a much more abundant clone one base away, this may be a read error. The chain is built from TRBV6-2 or TRBV6-3 and TRBJ2-5; TRBD2 aligns across 7 bases. Gene TRBJ2-7 matches the end of the DNA better, so the J call may be wrong. The CDR3 runs to 13 residues. Germline values: CDR1 MNHEY, CDR2 SVGEGT. CDR3 in DNA: TGTGACATCAGTGCAGGGACTAATGGCGAGCAGTACTTC. This gives the protein CDISAGTNGEQYF.

This clonotype was found many times. The junction departs from the called germline gene at one end, perhaps through a read error. The rearrangement joins TRBV6-2 or TRBV6-3 to TRBJ2-1, with a tentative D call TRBD2 (5 bases). There are 15 residues in the CDR3. Germline CDR1 reads MNHEY; CDR2 reads SVGEGT. This CDR3 is CTSSYIRGSYNEQFF. Written as DNA, the CDR3 is TGTACCAGCAGTTACATCCGGGGTTCCTACAATGAGCAGTTCTTC.

Notes on this clonotype: One base away lies a much larger clone, so this may be a sequencing read error. The rearrangement links TRBV4-1 to TRBJ2-7; 10 bases align to TRBD2. The CDR3 spans 14 residues. Germline CDR1 MGHRA, CDR2 YSYEKL. CDR3 sequence reads: CASSKTSGWYEQCF. The CDR3 nucleotides read TGCGCCAGCAGCAAGACTAGCGGGTGGTACGAGCAGTGCTTC.

This clonotype was detected only once. The V call is TRBV12-3 or TRBV12-4, the J call TRBJ1-2; D ambiguous. This CDR3 comprises 13 residues. V was pared by 4 bases and J by 5 bases, with 11 bases between. CDR3 nucleotides: TGTGCCAGCAGTTCCGACGGTGTATATGGCTACACCTTC. It encodes CASSSDGVYGYTF.

About this clonotype itself: A much larger clone lies one base from this, so it may be a read error. The chain combines TRBV6-2 or TRBV6-3 with TRBJ2-5; D tentatively reads TRBD1 or TRBD2 (5 bases each). This CDR3 comprises 13 residues. Germline CDR1 reads MNHEY; CDR2 reads SVGEGT. Trimming removed 9 bases from V and 4 bases from J, with 15 bases in between. This CDR3 reads CARRAPGPETQYF. In DNA form, the CDR3 reads TGTGCCAGAAGGGCCCCGGGGCCAGAGACCCAGTACTTC.

Details on this clonotype: Sequence at one end of the junction differs from germline and may be a read error. The chain has TRBV7-2 and TRBJ1-1; D not resolved. Germline V gene sequence: CDR1 SGHTA, CDR2 FQGNSA. The CDR3 length is 15 residues. CDR3 region: CASGLFGTTFGEAFF. The CDR3 DNA follows: TGTGCCAGCGGCTTATTCGGCACGACCTTTGGTGAGGCTTTCTTT.

This clonotype was seen more than once but under ten times. The rearrangement links TRBV7-9 to TRBJ2-5, with D hard to call. The germline CDR1 and CDR2 sequences are SEHNR and FQNEAQ (reference sequence). This CDR3 is built from 14 residues. Trimming removed 2 bases at V and 1 base at J, with 8 bases between. In DNA, the CDR3 is TGTGCCAGCAGCTTATTAGCTTCCCAAGAGACCCAGTACTTC. It is translated as CASSLLASQETQYF.